This passage covers 5 T cell receptor beta chains from one sample sequenced in a study of cytomegalovirus exposure and HLA in healthy donors. Primers: 60 Vbeta forward and 13 Jbeta reverse. The repertoire was sequenced with immunoSEQ multiplex PCR; TCRdb's copy has only in-frame clones and lacks some. The table lists 210,000 or so clones, over 75% of them singletons. Sequenced sample: PBMCs. These receptors originate from a human donor in good health.

The chain has TRBV7-8 and TRBJ2-3; TRBD2 might be the D (7 bases). V gave up 5 bases and J gave up 0 bases, with 18 bases separating them. In germline, CDR1 is SGHVS, CDR2 FQNEAQ. The CDR3 runs 17 residues. CDR3 amino acids: CASSRRGGSGSTDTQYF. The CDR3 coding sequence is TGTGCCAGCAGCCGAAGGGGGGGTAGCGGTAGCACAGATACGCAGTATTTT.

The chain recombines TRBV6-4 with TRBJ1-6; 9 bases agree with TRBD1. This CDR3 comprises 15 residues. Trimming removed 4 bases from V and 8 bases from J; junction bases left unmatched: 6. Germline CDR1 MRHNA, CDR2 SNTAGT. The CDR3 loop reads CASSATTGGDSPLHF. DNA of the CDR3: TGTGCCAGCAGTGCTACCACAGGGGGCGATTCACCCCTCCACTTT.

This chain joins TRBV19 and TRBJ1-1, with 10 bases identical to TRBD1. V shed 10 bases, J shed 2 bases, and the junction held 4 bases outside the gene matches. Looked up from germline, CDR1 is LNHDA and CDR2 is SQIVND (reference sequence). The CDR3 has 13 residues. The CDR3: CATRDRGNTEAFF. Written as DNA, the CDR3 is TGTGCCACCCGGGACAGGGGTAACACTGAAGCTTTCTTT.

Comment on this clone: A junction end diverges from the germline sequence, so it may reflect a read error. The V and J genes are TRBV4-2 and TRBJ2-4, with D perhaps TRBD1 (6 bases). CDR1 and CDR2 from the germline V gene are LGHNA and YNFKEQ. The CDR3 contains 12 residues. CDR3 in DNA: TGTGCCAGCAGCCCCGTCTCCGGACAGCGTAACTTC. Amino acids: CASSPVSGQRNF.

The V and J genes are TRBV7-2 and TRBJ2-7; 11 bases agree with TRBD2. The CDR3 loop spans 15 amino acids. With V trimmed by 3 bases and J by 3 bases, 4 bases remained unmatched. The germline gives CDR1 SGHTA, CDR2 FQGNSA. CDR3 loop: CASSFAGTSGYEQYF. The DNA for the CDR3 is TGTGCCAGCAGCTTCGCCGGGACTAGCGGCTACGAGCAGTACTTC.